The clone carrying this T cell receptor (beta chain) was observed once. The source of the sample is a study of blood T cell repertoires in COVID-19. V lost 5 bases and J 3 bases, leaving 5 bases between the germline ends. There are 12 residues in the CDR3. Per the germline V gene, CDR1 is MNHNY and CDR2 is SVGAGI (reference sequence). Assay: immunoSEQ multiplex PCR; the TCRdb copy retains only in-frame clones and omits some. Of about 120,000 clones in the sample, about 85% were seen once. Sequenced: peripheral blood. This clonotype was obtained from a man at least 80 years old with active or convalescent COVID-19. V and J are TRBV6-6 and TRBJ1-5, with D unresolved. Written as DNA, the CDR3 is TGTGCCAGCAGTGGCCCCAATCAGCCCCAGCATTTT. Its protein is CASSGPNQPQHF.